This TCR beta chain was identified during a study of a mutant IDH1 vaccine in newly diagnosed glioma. About the study: Sex distribution of treated patients was about 60% male and about 38% female; mean age was 40.4 years. Most patients had received both radiotherapy and temozolomide, the prior options being radiotherapy, temozolomide, or both.

Using immunoSEQ multiplex PCR, the repertoire was profiled, and TCRdb retains in-frame clones only, with some absent. The data show about 54,000 clones, with roughly 80% seen just once and about a fifth held by the top ten. Findings of the study overall: Apparently, pseudoprogression bore no relation to changes among the top peripheral T cell clonotypes.

The time point is: baseline, week 1 (first vaccination visit). The sample's treatment: pre-vaccination baseline after standard-of-care therapy. Each donor presented with a new WHO grade 3 or 4 astrocytoma that tested IDH1-mutant and showed ATRX loss. On this clone: The antigen is unknown.

This sequence was found in a man younger than 35 with glioma. The source was PBMCs, collected from a glioma patient treated with radiotherapy, temozolomide or both.

CDR3 loop: CASSLVGTEAFF. CDR3 coding DNA: TGTGCCAGCAGCTTGGTGGGGACTGAAGCTTTCTTT. The chain couples TRBV11-1 to TRBJ1-1; D call uncertain. Germline loops: CDR1 SGHAT, CDR2 FQDESV (reference sequence). The V gene lost 3 bases and the J gene lost 5 bases, with 7 bases spanning the gap. The length of the CDR3 is 12 residues.